This TCR beta chain stems from a study of response to subunit inactivated influenza vaccine. V lost 2 bases and J lost 3, with 14 bases in between. Germline V gives CDR1 SGHVS, CDR2 FNYEAQ. The CDR3 totals 15 residues. Study-level findings and limits: It was the authors' suggestion that each seasonal influenza vaccination recruits few new T cells.

TCRdb reprocessed the RT-PCR reads via MiXCR and lists one record per CDR3 protein. The sample consists of 550,000 to 650,000 distinct CDR3 sequences, approximately 12% of them appearing once. Comment on this clonotype: Its antigen is undetermined.

The sequenced sample was PBMCs from blood, obtained on the day of vaccination. The TCR originated in a man aged 50 to 60 who received an inactivated influenza vaccine. The chain has TRBV7-6 and TRBJ2-7, with D tentatively TRBD1 (6 bases). CDR3 nucleotide sequence: TGTGCCAGCAGCTTACAGACAGGAGGATACTACGAGCAGTACTTC. Residues: CASSLQTGGYYEQYF.